These 23 T cell receptor beta chains share one sample of origin, sequenced in a study of cytomegalovirus exposure and HLA in healthy donors. Repertoires were generated with immunoSEQ multiplex PCR, while TCRdb's copy carries only in-frame clones and drops some. Of about 280,000 clones listed, 88% were seen once; the top ten hold approximately 0.88%. The sample comprised PBMCs. The receptors were gathered from a woman aged 18-35 years in good health and CMV-seronegative.

The rearrangement joins TRBV6-1 to TRBJ2-3, with 7 positions matching TRBD1. The junction had 5 bases not matched to a gene; V was cut back by 2 bases and J by 3 bases. The CDR3 extends over 15 amino acids. Looked up from germline, CDR1 is MNHNS and CDR2 is SASEGT. This chain's CDR3 is CASSEQQGWTDTQYF. The CDR3 nucleotides read TGTGCCAGCAGTGAACAACAGGGGTGGACAGATACGCAGTATTTT.

This clone was found once. The chain combines TRBV14 with TRBJ2-3, with TRBD1 matching 8 bases. Germline CDR1 SGHDN, CDR2 FVKESK. V lost 1 base to trimming and J lost 8 bases; unmatched junction nucleotides: 11. This CDR3 region has 16 residues. The CDR3 here is CASSQGLGQALGTQYF. CDR3 bases: TGTGCCAGCAGCCAAGGCTTGGGACAGGCTCTTGGTACGCAGTATTTT.

This clone showed up just once. The genes are TRBV6-5 and TRBJ1-2, with 7 positions matching TRBD1. The CDR3 has 14 residues. Germline CDR1 MNHEY, CDR2 SVGAGI. The J segment lost 2 bases and the V segment lost 3 bases, leaving 3 bases of the junction unmatched. The DNA of the CDR3 is TGTGCCAGCAGTTATACAGGGGTAAACTATGGCTACACCTTC. This translates into CASSYTGVNYGYTF.

The chain carries TRBV11-1 and TRBJ2-1, with TRBD2 as a possible D gene (6 bases). Germline CDR1 is SGHAT and CDR2 is FQDESV (reference sequence). With 8 bases removed from V and 0 bases from J, the gap between germline ends came to 26 bases. CDR3 size: 19 residues. In DNA form, the CDR3 reads TGTGCCAGCGTGGATGGGGAACCTCGGGGGATACGCTCCTACAATGAGCAGTTCTTC. Translating it yields CASVDGEPRGIRSYNEQFF.

V and J are TRBV11-2 and TRBJ2-1; D unclear. This CDR3 has 14 amino acids. The germline V and J ends were trimmed by 0 bases and 12 bases, with 15 bases remaining between them. In germline, CDR1 is SGHAT, CDR2 FQNNGV. As DNA, the CDR3 is TGTGCCAGCAGCTTAGAGGCAGCAGGCTGGCGGCAGTTCTTC. Its protein is CASSLEAAGWRQFF.

The chain uses TRBV7-9 and TRBJ2-7; D gene uncertain. CDR1 is SEHNR and CDR2 is FQNEAQ in the germline V gene (reference sequence). The CDR3 extends over 15 amino acids. V was clipped by 5 bases and J by 2 bases, with 16 bases between them. The CDR3, as DNA: TGTGCCAGCAGCCTAAACATCGGCGGTCCCTACGAGCAGTACTTC. Encoded protein: CASSLNIGGPYEQYF.

Concerning this clone: This specimen includes other DNA sequences encoding the same CDR3. The chain carries TRBV5-6 and TRBJ2-1; TRBD1 aligns across 9 bases. Trimming cost V 3 bases and J 8 bases; bases outside gene matches: 3. This CDR3 has 13 residues. Germline lookup yields CDR1 SGHDT and CDR2 YYEEEE. CDR3 loop: CASSWDRVDEQFF. Here the CDR3 DNA reads TGTGCCAGCAGCTGGGACAGGGTGGATGAGCAGTTCTTC.

The chain couples TRBV28 to TRBJ2-3; a weak D match, TRBD1 (6 bases). V shed 5 bases and J shed 6 bases, with 18 bases lying between them. Germline V gene lookup returns CDR1 MDHEN and CDR2 SYDVKM. This CDR3 is built from 15 residues. The CDR3: CASSTPVGALDTQYF. As DNA, the CDR3 is TGTGCCAGCAGTACGCCAGTGGGGGCCTTGGATACGCAGTATTTT.

Only a few counts were recorded for this clone. The chain employs TRBV5-1 and TRBJ2-5; 9 nucleotides match TRBD2. With 0 bases clipped from V and 4 bases from J, the junction kept 4 bases outside the gene matches. The CDR3 is 15 amino acids. Germline V gene lookup returns CDR1 SGHRS and CDR2 YFSETQ. The CDR3, as DNA: TGCGCCAGCAGCTTGGACCTAGCGGGAATAGAGACCCAGTACTTC. It translates to CASSLDLAGIETQYF.

The rearrangement links TRBV19 to TRBJ1-4; the match to TRBD1 covers 7 bases. Trimming cost V 7 bases and J 0 bases; bases outside gene matches: 11. The CDR3 covers 17 residues. In germline, CDR1 is LNHDA, CDR2 SQIVND (reference sequence). The chain's CDR3 is CASTTGTAPTTNEKLFF. CDR3 bases: TGTGCCAGTACTACAGGGACAGCCCCGACAACTAATGAAAAACTGTTTTTT. Complete variable domain (other parts from reference TRBV19 and TRBJ1-4): DGGITQSPKYLFRKEGQNVTLSCEQNLNHDAMYWYRQDPGQGLRLIYYSQIVNDFQKGDIAEGYSVSREKKESFPLTVTSAQKNPTAFYLCASTTGTAPTTNEKLFFGSGTQLSVL.

The V and J genes are TRBV7-9 and TRBJ2-7, with D tentatively TRBD2 (6 bases). Trimming removed 4 bases from V and 4 bases from J, with 11 bases in between. CDR1 SEHNR and CDR2 FQNEAQ come from the germline V gene (reference sequence). This CDR3 region has 13 residues. The CDR3 is CASSSHLAYEQYF. The CDR3, as DNA: TGTGCCAGCAGCTCACACCTAGCGTACGAGCAGTACTTC.

The count of this clone is one. CDR3 sequence: CASSLSAWEGLRAAFF. The CDR3 bases are TGTGCCAGCAGCTTATCGGCCTGGGAGGGGTTGAGGGCGGCTTTCTTT. V usage is TRBV13 and J usage is TRBJ1-1; weak D call: TRBD1 (5 bases). CDR3 length equals 16 residues. Deletions cut 2 bases from V and 11 bases from J, with 24 bases between. Germline CDR1 and CDR2: PRHDT and FYEKMQ (reference sequence).

The chain recombines TRBV15 with TRBJ1-5, with D possibly being TRBD1 (6 bases). Trimming took 4 bases from V and 2 from J, leaving 15 bases between them. Germline V gene lookup returns CDR1 LNHNV and CDR2 YYDKDF (reference sequence). This CDR3 region has 16 residues. In DNA, the CDR3 is TGTGCCACCAGCATTTGGGGGCAGATAGGCAATCAGCCCCAGCATTTT. It specifies CATSIWGQIGNQPQHF.

The chain links TRBV28 to TRBJ2-5; D gene ambiguous. The CDR3 runs 14 residues. Germline loops: CDR1 MDHEN, CDR2 SYDVKM. V shed 6 bases and J shed 1 base, with 12 bases lying between them. The CDR3 reads CASSFNGRQETQYF. As DNA, the CDR3 is TGTGCCAGCAGCTTCAACGGTCGCCAAGAGACCCAGTACTTC.

The chain recombines TRBV13 with TRBJ2-7; maybe TRBD1 (6 bases). This CDR3 is built from 15 residues. Trimming took 2 bases from V and 6 from J, leaving 17 bases between them. Germline values: CDR1 PRHDT, CDR2 FYEKMQ (reference sequence). The CDR3, as DNA: TGTGCCAGCAGCTTAAGGTCGACAGGATGGGCCGAGCAGTACTTC. Its translation is CASSLRSTGWAEQYF.

CDR3: CSVAPGGNEQFF. The CDR3 bases are TGCAGCGTTGCCCCAGGGGGCAATGAGCAGTTCTTC. The chain carries TRBV29-1 and TRBJ2-1, with 7 positions matching TRBD1. Trimming at V came to 4 bases and at J to 6 bases, leaving 3 bases not matched to a gene. CDR3 size: 12 residues. Germline CDR1 is SQVTM and CDR2 is ANQGSEA.

This chain uses TRBV11-3 with TRBJ2-2, with a tentative D call TRBD2 (5 bases). The V end lost 5 bases, the J end lost 0 bases, and 13 bases lay between the germline ends. The CDR3 runs to 16 residues. Germline CDR1 SGHNT, CDR2 YENEEA. CDR3 loop: CASSPGWESNTGELFF. In DNA form, the CDR3 reads TGTGCCAGCAGCCCGGGGTGGGAGTCGAACACCGGGGAGCTGTTTTTT.

The chain employs TRBV11-2 and TRBJ1-1; D gene uncertain. Germline V lookup: CDR1 SGHAT, CDR2 FQNNGV. The CDR3 consists of 13 residues. V dropped 4 bases and J dropped 3 bases, with 9 bases sitting between them. CDR3 DNA: TGTGCCAGCAGCTCCCTTCTTTACACTGAAGCTTTCTTT. Residues: CASSSLLYTEAFF.

The chain uses TRBV28 and TRBJ2-7, with D possibly matching TRBD1 (5 bases). The CDR3 contains 13 residues. Germline lookup yields CDR1 MDHEN and CDR2 SYDVKM. V was clipped by 5 bases and J by 2 bases, with 10 bases between them. The CDR3 DNA follows: TGTGCCAGCAGTCGACAGACAGCCTACGAGCAGTACTTC. Its protein product is CASSRQTAYEQYF. Based on the CDR3 plus reference TRBV28 and TRBJ2-7, the full variable domain is DVKVTQSSRYLVKRTGEKVFLECVQDMDHENMFWYRQDPGLGLRLIYFSYDVKMKEKGDIPEGYSVSREKKERFSLILESASTNQTSMYLCASSRQTAYEQYFGPGTRLTVT.

This clone was picked up one time. J is TRBJ2-5 and V is TRBV7-9, with TRBD1 matching over 7 bases. CDR1 SEHNR and CDR2 FQNEAQ come from the germline V gene (reference sequence). The CDR3 runs to 15 residues. V shed 2 bases, J shed 4 bases, and the junction held 7 bases outside the gene matches. The CDR3 DNA sequence: TGTGCCAGCAGCTTAACCCAGGACAGGCCAGAGACCCAGTACTTC. It is translated as CASSLTQDRPETQYF.

The chain links TRBV27 to TRBJ2-1, with 8 bases aligning to TRBD1. Unmatched junction bases numbered 9, after V lost 5 bases and J lost 3 bases. The CDR3 totals 16 residues. CDR1 and CDR2 (germline): MNHEY, SMNVEV (reference sequence). The CDR3 spells CASSTHRGKDYNEQFF. The CDR3, as DNA: TGTGCCAGCAGTACCCACAGGGGGAAGGACTACAATGAGCAGTTCTTC.

This clone came up once. V and J are TRBV6-5 and TRBJ1-1; D is undetermined. The V end was cut by 7 bases, the J end by 7 bases, with 7 bases between. CDR1 MNHEY and CDR2 SVGAGI come from the germline V gene. The CDR3 is 10 residues long. CDR3: CASITGEAFF. The DNA of the CDR3 is TGTGCCAGCATCACCGGTGAAGCTTTCTTT.

V gene TRBV6-4 combines with J gene TRBJ2-1, with D possibly matching TRBD2 (5 bases). This CDR3 spans 12 amino acids. Per germline, CDR1 MRHNA and CDR2 SNTAGT. V lost 3 bases to trimming and J lost 12 bases, with 12 bases between them. In nucleotides, the CDR3 is TGTGCCAGCAGTGATGTCGGACTCTCGCAGTTCTTC. Its protein is CASSDVGLSQFF.